What follows describes a single T cell receptor beta chain. The antigen is undetermined. The germline CDR1 and CDR2 sequences are MNHNY and SVGAGI (reference sequence). The CDR3 runs to 15 residues. The V end lost 5 bases, the J end lost 3 bases, and 17 bases lay between the germline ends. Mismatch repair deficiency was confirmed in all patients, by PCR or immunohistochemistry. TCRs were sequenced from a few patients responding to pembrolizumab. These data originate in a study of PD-1 blockade in mismatch repair-deficient tumors. The wider study: Patients had approximately 11 mismatch repair-deficient cancer types and were previously treated and progressing.

Libraries were prepared by immunoSEQ multiplex PCR; TCRdb keeps only in-frame clonotypes and omits some of them. Found here are 120,000 or so clones, 86% of them singletons; the top ten hold approximately 13%. Study findings and constraints: After pembrolizumab, tumor-resident clones rose rapidly, then generally contracted before radiologic responses.

The receptor's source is an adult with mismatch repair-deficient cancer. The rearrangement uses TRBV6-6 and TRBJ2-7, with D maybe TRBD2 (6 bases). The sample in question was peripheral blood, obtained 44 weeks after starting pembrolizumab. In nucleotides, the CDR3 is TGTGCCAGCAGTCAAGGACACGGAGGGGACTACGAGCAGTACTTC. Encoded protein: CASSQGHGGDYEQYF.